The 28 T cell receptor beta chains listed next were all sequenced from one sample in a study of prognosis after radiotherapy for stage I lung cancer. Amplicons of TCR beta CDR3 were generated from genomic DNA by two-round multiplex PCR. Primers targeting each individual TRBV and TRBJ gene were applied in first-round PCR. Using its own MiXCR run on the multiplex PCR reads, TCRdb lists one record per CDR3 protein. Here the sample spans around 31,000 distinct CDR3 sequences, about 29% being singletons. Here the sequenced sample was PBMCs, taken before or after stereotactic body radiation therapy (not recorded which). The source is a donor over 45 with non-small cell lung cancer.

This clonotype was observed at least ten times. The chain couples TRBV12-3 or TRBV12-4 to TRBJ2-7, with D maybe TRBD2 (5 bases). V was trimmed by 4 bases and J by 2 bases, leaving 15 bases between them. The CDR3 is 15 residues long. The CDR3 region is CASSSRVGVTYEQYF. Written as DNA, the CDR3 is TGTGCCAGCAGTTCGCGGGTCGGCGTGACCTACGAGCAGTACTTC.

This clonotype was counted only a few times. A much larger clone lies a single base off, so this may be a read error. The chain combines TRBV11-2 with TRBJ2-1, with D perhaps matching TRBD2 (6 bases). With 7 bases removed from V and 0 bases from J, the gap between germline ends came to 13 bases. The CDR3 extends over 15 amino acids. Germline V lookup: CDR1 SGHAT, CDR2 FQNNGV. Written as DNA, the CDR3 is TGTGCCAGCATCCCTGGACTAAGCTCCTACAATGAGCAGTTCTTC. Its translation: CASIPGLSSYNEQFF.

This clonotype was picked up many times. The chain is built from TRBV27 and TRBJ2-1; D is perhaps TRBD2 (6 bases). The germline V and J ends were trimmed by 5 bases and 6 bases, with 20 bases remaining between them. The CDR3 runs to 16 residues. Germline V lookup: CDR1 MNHEY, CDR2 SMNVEV (reference sequence). The CDR3 region is CASSPKTETRFNEQFF. The CDR3 DNA is TGTGCCAGCAGTCCCAAAACAGAGACTAGGTTCAATGAGCAGTTCTTC.

This clonotype was recorded at least ten times. The CDR3 nucleotides read TGTGCCAGTATGGCGGGAGGAGCCGGGATCGAGACCCAGTACTTC. Its translation is CASMAGGAGIETQYF. The chain employs TRBV19 and TRBJ2-5, with 8 bases identical to TRBD2. Per the germline V gene, CDR1 is LNHDA and CDR2 is SQIVND (reference sequence). The CDR3 is 15 amino acids. J lost 5 bases, V lost 7 bases, and 12 bases had no gene match.

This clonotype was observed many times. This rearrangement joins TRBV6-5 to TRBJ1-2; no definite D call. There are 13 residues in the CDR3. The germline CDR1 and CDR2 sequences are MNHEY and SVGAGI. V was shortened by 2 bases and J by 2 bases, with 6 bases between the two germline ends. In DNA, the CDR3 is TGTGCCAGCAGTTACCGCAGAAACTATGGCTACACCTTC. As protein: CASSYRRNYGYTF.

This clonotype occurred a few times. A much larger clonotype is one base distant, so this may be a read error. The chain couples TRBV20-1 to TRBJ2-7, with D possibly TRBD2 on 6 matching bases. Trimming left V 2 bases short and J 2 bases short, with 13 bases between. Germline CDR1 reads DFQATT; CDR2 reads SNEGSKA (reference sequence). The length of the CDR3 is 14 residues. The CDR3 DNA reads as TGCAGTGCTAGACCTAGCGAGAGTCCCTACGAGCAGTACTTC. Protein product: CSARPSESPYEQYF.

The rearrangement joins TRBV6-1 to TRBJ1-5, with a weak D call TRBD1 (6 bases). The V and J ends lost 5 bases and 5 bases respectively, with 13 bases between them. The CDR3 sequence is 14 residues long. Per germline, CDR1 MNHNS and CDR2 SASEGT. The CDR3 reads CASSKQTGYQPQHF. CDR3 sequence (DNA): TGTGCCAGCAGTAAACAGACAGGTTATCAGCCCCAGCATTTT.

This clonotype was seen ten or more times. The chain links TRBV6-1 to TRBJ2-5; a possible D gene is TRBD2 (6 bases). Per germline, CDR1 MNHNS and CDR2 SASEGT. Trimming took off 6 bases at V and 5 bases at J, with 13 bases between the two ends. The CDR3 has 13 residues. CDR3 amino acids: CASRRGFDETQYF. CDR3 DNA sequence: TGTGCCAGCAGGCGGGGATTCGACGAGACCCAGTACTTC.

This clonotype was detected ten times or more. The V and J genes are TRBV18 and TRBJ2-5; TRBD1 might be the D (5 bases). In germline, CDR1 is KGHSH, CDR2 LQKENI. The CDR3 sequence is 14 residues long. The V gene lost 2 bases and the J gene lost 1 base, with 8 bases spanning the gap. The CDR3 spells CASSPDSFQETQYF. CDR3 sequence (DNA): TGTGCCAGCTCACCAGACAGCTTCCAAGAGACCCAGTACTTC.

This clonotype was counted between two and nine times. The CDR3 DNA reads as TGTGCCAGCACCGGGACTGTCGACTACAATGAGCAGTTCTTC. This gives the protein CASTGTVDYNEQFF. The rearrangement uses TRBV5-6 and TRBJ2-1; D possibly corresponds to TRBD2 (6 bases). This CDR3 is built from 14 residues. Germline CDR1 reads SGHDT; CDR2 reads YYEEEE. The germline V and J ends were trimmed by 6 bases and 3 bases, with 13 bases remaining between them.

This clonotype was counted between two and nine times. The gene calls are TRBV5-6 and TRBJ2-2; D is uncertain. The V end was cut by 2 bases, the J end by 2 bases, with 10 bases between. CDR3 length: 15 amino acids. Germline values: CDR1 SGHDT, CDR2 YYEEEE. The CDR3 sequence: CASSLGRSNTGELFF. CDR3 nucleotide sequence: TGTGCCAGCAGCTTAGGTCGTTCAAACACCGGGGAGCTGTTTTTT.

This clonotype has at least ten counts. The genes are TRBV18 and TRBJ2-7; D is undetermined. V gave up 2 bases and J gave up 0 bases, with 8 bases separating them. The CDR3 covers 14 residues. The V gene's germline CDR1 is KGHSH and CDR2 LQKENI. The CDR3 sequence is CASSPVVDSYEQYF. CDR3 in DNA: TGTGCCAGCTCACCAGTCGTAGACTCCTACGAGCAGTACTTC.

This clonotype was seen many times. A much larger clone differs from this one at a single base, so this may be a read error. This chain links TRBV20-1 with TRBJ2-7; possible D gene TRBD2, 5 bases. The CDR3 extends over 13 amino acids. Germline CDR1 and CDR2: DFQATT and SNEGSKA (reference sequence). The CDR3 DNA is TGCAGTGCTAGCGGGATCCATTCCTGCGAGCAGTACTTC. Its translation: CSASGIHSCEQYF.

This clonotype has a count of ten or more. This sequence joins TRBV11-3 and TRBJ2-2; TRBD2 matches at 7 bases. The CDR3 loop spans 15 amino acids. V lost 2 bases, J lost 1 base, and 1 base stayed unmatched. The germline V gene encodes CDR1 SGHNT and CDR2 YENEEA. The chain's CDR3 is CASSLSGVNTGELFF. DNA of the CDR3: TGTGCCAGCAGCTTAAGCGGGGTGAACACCGGGGAGCTGTTTTTT.

There are a few counts of this clonotype. Since a much larger clone is just one base distant, this may be a read error. This rearrangement joins TRBV30 to TRBJ2-2; 7 bases match TRBD2. This CDR3 is built from 16 residues. CDR1 and CDR2 (germline): GTSNPN, SVGIG (reference sequence). After removal of 2 bases from V and 4 bases from J, the junction contained 10 bases not matched to a gene. The CDR3 is CAWSTGGSAGTGELFF. CDR3 DNA: TGTGCCTGGAGTACGGGCGGGAGTGCTGGCACCGGGGAGCTGTTTTTT.

This clonotype was observed a handful of times. The V gene is TRBV7-9, the J gene TRBJ2-5; D remains ambiguous. CDR1 is SEHNR, CDR2 FQNEAQ, per germline (reference sequence). The CDR3 has 11 residues. V was pared by 6 bases and J by 5 bases, with 7 bases between. As DNA, the CDR3 is TGTGCCAGCAGTCAGTGGGAGACCCAGTACTTC. Translated: CASSQWETQYF.

This clonotype was observed many times. V is TRBV3-1 and J is TRBJ2-7; unclear D gene. V lost 5 bases and J lost 8, with 10 bases in between. Germline-derived CDR1 and CDR2 are LGHDT and YNNKEL (reference sequence). This CDR3 is 11 amino acids long. The CDR3: CASSYSWQQYF. The CDR3 nucleotides are TGTGCCAGCAGCTATAGCTGGCAGCAGTACTTC.

The chain carries TRBV4-1 and TRBJ2-1; TRBD2 aligns across 16 bases. Trimming took 4 bases from V and 4 from J; bases not matched to a gene: 7. Germline loops: CDR1 MGHRA, CDR2 YSYEKL. This CDR3 is built from 18 residues. CDR3 DNA: TGCGCCAGCAGCCGGGGACTAGCGGGAGGGGGGGTTTACAATGAGCAGTTCTTC. Protein product: CASSRGLAGGGVYNEQFF.

Note on this clonotype: A far more abundant clone sits one base away, making this likely a read error. The chain uses TRBV6-5 and TRBJ2-5; unclear D gene. TRBJ2-1 matches the DNA end more closely, so the J call is doubtful. The CDR3 loop spans 12 amino acids. The germline V gene encodes CDR1 MNHEY and CDR2 SVGAGI. The CDR3, as DNA: TGTGCCAGCAGTTACGTGTACAATGAGCAGTTCTTC. This codes for CASSYVYNEQFF.

The chain couples TRBV24-1 to TRBJ2-7; 10 nucleotides line up with TRBD2. CDR3 size: 14 residues. The germline CDR1 and CDR2 sequences are KGHDR and SFDVKD. V gave up 5 bases and J gave up 7 bases; unmatched junction bases: 7. CDR3 sequence reads: CATSASSGREEQYF. The CDR3 region has the DNA TGTGCCACCAGTGCCTCTAGCGGGAGAGAAGAGCAGTACTTC.

V gene TRBV25-1 combines with J gene TRBJ1-1; maybe TRBD1 (5 bases). The CDR3 is 15 residues long. V was pared by 3 bases and J by 8 bases, with 19 bases between. Germline lookup yields CDR1 MGHDK and CDR2 SYGVNS. DNA of the CDR3: TGTGCCAGCAGTGAGGGGTGGGACGTATCATTGGAAGCTTTCTTT. The encoded protein is CASSEGWDVSLEAFF.

This clonotype appeared a few times. The genes are TRBV28 and TRBJ2-1; D uncertain. Trimming took off 2 bases at V and 9 bases at J, with 8 bases between the two ends. The length of the CDR3 is 12 residues. Per the germline V gene, CDR1 is MDHEN and CDR2 is SYDVKM. The CDR3: CASSLRGSEQFF. CDR3 nucleotide sequence: TGTGCCAGCAGTTTAAGAGGCAGTGAGCAGTTCTTC.

With respect to this clonotype: A much larger clone is a single base away; this may be a read error. This is likely a read error, given that the CDR3 carries no conserved phenylalanine or tryptophan at its end. This chain connects TRBV5-1 to TRBJ1-2; D is ambiguous. In germline, CDR1 is SGHRS, CDR2 YFSETQ. Trimming removed 0 bases at V and 4 bases at J, with 13 bases between. The CDR3 runs 15 residues. The CDR3 nucleotides read TGCGCCAGCAGCTTGGAGCCCCGGGCCCCCTATGGCTACACCCTC. It is translated as CASSLEPRAPYGYTL.

This clonotype was seen many times. This CDR3 reads CAWSVQYSRGDQPQHF. The CDR3 DNA follows: TGTGCCTGGAGTGTACAATATAGTAGGGGGGATCAGCCCCAGCATTTT. The gene calls are TRBV30 and TRBJ1-5, with D perhaps matching TRBD1 (6 bases). Germline CDR1 is GTSNPN and CDR2 is SVGIG (reference sequence). There are 16 residues in the CDR3. Trimming cost V 0 bases and J 5 bases, with 17 bases left between them.

This clonotype was found many times. A much larger clone lies one base from this, so it may be a read error. This chain links TRBV11-2 with TRBJ1-2; D may be TRBD1 (5 bases). Germline CDR1 is SGHAT and CDR2 is FQNNGV. CDR3 length: 13 amino acids. The CDR3 nucleotides are TGTGCCAGCAGCTGGCGGGTAGGGGATGGCCACACCTTC. Translating it yields CASSWRVGDGHTF. Looking up the rest from reference TRBV11-2 and TRBJ1-2 gives the full variable domain: EAGVAQSPRYKIIEKRQSVAFWCNPISGHATLYWYQQILGQGPKLLIQFQNNGVVDDSQLPKDRFSAERLKGVDSTLKIQPAKLEDSAVYLCASSWRVGDGHTFGSGTRLTVV.

In this sample, this clonotype is medium-sized. The CDR3 sequence: CASSDVGDYEQYF. CDR3 in DNA: TGTGCCAGCAGCGACGTGGGGGACTACGAGCAGTACTTC. The genes are TRBV6-1 and TRBJ2-7, with D tentatively TRBD1 or TRBD2 (5 bases each). Trimming cost V 6 bases and J 3 bases, with 12 bases left between them. This CDR3 has 13 residues. The germline V gene encodes CDR1 MNHNS and CDR2 SASEGT.

This clonotype was seen ten or more times. The CDR3 ends on some other residue instead of the conserved phenylalanine or tryptophan, so this is likely a read error. The chain has TRBV19 and TRBJ2-2; the match to TRBD2 covers 13 bases. This CDR3 region has 15 residues. V dropped 9 bases and J dropped 4; count of bases not matched to a gene: 5. The germline gives CDR1 LNHDA, CDR2 SQIVND (reference sequence). The CDR3 region is CASTSGRAGTGELFV. The CDR3 nucleotides are TGTGCCAGCACTAGCGGGAGGGCGGGCACCGGGGAGCTGTTTGTT.

This clonotype showed up many times. The rearrangement links TRBV5-1 to TRBJ1-4, with TRBD1 as a possible D gene (6 bases). Germline CDR1 SGHRS, CDR2 YFSETQ. Trimming pared 2 bases from V and 7 bases from J, leaving 12 bases between. CDR3 size: 14 residues. The CDR3 reads CASSFRGLGEKLFF. Here the CDR3 DNA reads TGCGCCAGCAGCTTCCGGGGGCTGGGTGAAAAACTGTTTTTT.